Listed below are T cell receptor beta chains from one sample, sequenced in a study of T cells after yellow fever vaccination. MiXCR, run by TCRdb on the 5' RACE reads, gives a single entry per CDR3 protein. The sample has about 350,000 distinct CDR3 sequences; around 13% are singletons. The sample was CD4+ T cells sorted from PBMCs, taken 15 days after the yellow fever booster vaccination. The origin of the receptors is a man aged 18 to 30 who received the YFV17D yellow fever vaccine. Each CDR3 is given with its conserved first and last residue. Each record gives: V gene, D gene, J gene, clone size, CDR3 protein, CDR3 DNA. The D gene is left open where the match is weak. Clone size is not always given. Where it is, it says once, few, many or a class for expanded clones.

V: TRBV6-2/TRBV6-3; D: NA; J: TRBJ1-1; size: NA; CDR3: CATKKEGNTEAFF; DNA: TGTGCCACCAAAAAGGAGGGGAACACTGAAGCTTTCTTT
V: TRBV7-2; D: NA; J: TRBJ2-5; size: few; CDR3: CASSLVPEAEAQYF; DNA: TGTGCCAGCAGCTTAGTACCGGAAGCGGAGGCCCAGTACTTC
V: TRBV23-1; D: NA; J: TRBJ2-1; size: NA; CDR3: CASSQNPSTADEQFF; DNA: TGCGCCAGCAGTCAAAACCCGTCGACAGCGGATGAGCAGTTCTTC
V: TRBV5-1; D: TRBD1; J: TRBJ2-3; size: few; CDR3: CASGQGAEDTQYF; DNA: TGCGCCAGCGGCCAGGGGGCAGAAGATACGCAGTATTTT
V: TRBV5-1; D: TRBD1; J: TRBJ2-3; size: few; CDR3: CASSLWLAGGDTQYF; DNA: TGCGCCAGCAGCTTGTGGCTAGCAGGGGGAGATACGCAGTATTTT
V: TRBV28; D: NA; J: TRBJ2-3; size: NA; CDR3: CASRLTMRYSTDTQYF; DNA: TGTGCCAGCAGGTTGACTATGCGCTACAGCACAGATACGCAGTATTTT
V: TRBV7-3; D: NA; J: TRBJ2-4; size: many; CDR3: CASSPQVGQLQYF; DNA: TGTGCCAGCAGCCCTCAGGTGGGGCAGTTACAGTACTTC
V: TRBV9; D: NA; J: TRBJ2-1; size: NA; CDR3: CASSVDRVVKDEQFF; DNA: TGTGCCAGCAGCGTAGACAGGGTGGTTAAGGATGAGCAGTTCTTC
V: TRBV2; D: NA; J: TRBJ1-5; size: NA; CDR3: CASTPAREEQPQHF; DNA: TGTGCCAGCACCCCGGCAAGGGAGGAACAGCCCCAGCATTTT
V: TRBV5-1; D: TRBD2; J: TRBJ2-7; size: NA; CDR3: CASSLRGVDEQYF; DNA: TGCGCCAGCAGCTTACGGGGGGTAGACGAGCAGTACTTC
V: TRBV4-1; D: NA; J: TRBJ1-2; size: NA; CDR3: CASSQNLLRDNYGYTF; DNA: TGCGCCAGCAGCCAAAACCTCCTCCGGGATAACTATGGCTACACCTTC
V: TRBV5-1; D: NA; J: TRBJ2-3; size: many; CDR3: CASSLEQGRDTQYF; DNA: TGCGCCAGCAGCTTGGAACAGGGAAGAGATACGCAGTATTTT
V: TRBV6-2/TRBV6-3; D: NA; J: TRBJ1-2; size: few; CDR3: CASSYVGDYGYTF; DNA: TGTGCCAGCAGTTATGTCGGAGATTATGGCTACACCTTC
V: TRBV14; D: NA; J: TRBJ2-5; size: many; CDR3: CASSRGQRETQYF; DNA: TGTGCCAGCAGCCGGGGCCAACGGGAGACCCAGTACTTC
V: TRBV7-6; D: TRBD2; J: TRBJ2-1; size: few; CDR3: CASSLVGGTSGGPQFF; DNA: TGTGCCAGCAGCTTAGTAGGGGGGACTAGCGGGGGCCCGCAGTTCTTC
V: TRBV11-2; D: NA; J: TRBJ2-5; size: many; CDR3: CASSLGRQIGTQYF; DNA: TGTGCCAGCAGCTTAGGAAGGCAGATCGGGACCCAGTACTTC
V: TRBV6-5; D: NA; J: TRBJ2-6; size: NA; CDR3: CASGGRGANVLTF; DNA: TGTGCCAGCGGGGGGCGTGGGGCCAACGTCCTGACTTTC
V: TRBV3-1; D: TRBD1; J: TRBJ1-2; size: few; CDR3: CASSHSGTASNYGYTF; DNA: TGTGCCAGCAGCCATTCCGGGACAGCGTCTAACTATGGCTACACCTTC
V: TRBV7-2; D: NA; J: TRBJ1-3; size: many; CDR3: CASSSRGGSGNTIYF; DNA: TGTGCCAGCAGCTCCCGGGGGGGATCGGGAAACACCATATATTTT
V: TRBV5-1; D: NA; J: TRBJ1-1; size: NA; CDR3: CASSPRTENTEAFF; DNA: TGCGCCAGCAGCCCCAGGACAGAGAACACTGAAGCTTTCTTT
V: TRBV5-1; D: TRBD1; J: TRBJ2-7; size: NA; CDR3: CASSSGTGPEQYF; DNA: TGCGCCAGCAGCTCCGGGACAGGGCCCGAGCAGTACTTC
V: TRBV6-5; D: NA; J: TRBJ1-1; size: NA; CDR3: CASSHRQRNTEAFF; DNA: TGTGCCAGCAGTCATAGACAGAGAAACACTGAAGCTTTCTTT
V: TRBV6-6; D: TRBD1; J: TRBJ2-3; size: NA; CDR3: CASTGTGDVADTQYF; DNA: TGTGCCAGCACCGGAACAGGGGACGTGGCAGATACGCAGTATTTT
V: TRBV12-3/TRBV12-4; D: NA; J: TRBJ1-5; size: many; CDR3: CASSLEGDQPQHF; DNA: TGTGCCAGCAGTTTAGAGGGGGATCAGCCCCAGCATTTT
V: TRBV6-5; D: TRBD2; J: TRBJ2-3; size: few; CDR3: CASSYGGGSTDTQYF; DNA: TGTGCCAGCAGTTATGGGGGGGGTAGCACAGATACGCAGTATTTT
V: TRBV6-6; D: TRBD2; J: TRBJ2-1; size: few; CDR3: CASSYQVAGSEQFF; DNA: TGTGCCAGCAGTTACCAGGTAGCGGGCAGTGAGCAGTTCTTC
V: TRBV7-2; D: NA; J: TRBJ1-1; size: NA; CDR3: CASSLEVGWGTEAFF; DNA: TGTGCCAGCAGCTTAGAGGTAGGGTGGGGAACTGAAGCTTTCTTT
V: TRBV5-5; D: NA; J: TRBJ1-6; size: NA; CDR3: CASSLVRGANSPLHF; DNA: TGTGCCAGCAGTCTTGTGAGAGGGGCAAATTCACCCCTCCACTTT
V: TRBV6-5; D: NA; J: TRBJ1-2; size: few; CDR3: CASSYIRANYGYTF; DNA: TGTGCCAGCAGTTACATACGGGCCAATTATGGCTACACCTTC
V: TRBV6-2/TRBV6-3; D: TRBD2; J: TRBJ2-2; size: NA; CDR3: CASSFLAGGSGELFF; DNA: TGTGCCAGCAGTTTCCTAGCGGGGGGCTCCGGGGAGCTGTTTTTT
V: TRBV11-3; D: TRBD1; J: TRBJ2-3; size: NA; CDR3: CASSSGPGQGRGTQYF; DNA: TGTGCCAGCAGCTCGGGACCGGGACAGGGGAGAGGTACGCAGTATTTT
V: TRBV6-2/TRBV6-3; D: NA; J: TRBJ2-3; size: NA; CDR3: CASSYIDTQYF; DNA: TGTGCCAGCAGTTACATAGATACGCAGTATTTT
V: TRBV7-9; D: NA; J: TRBJ2-3; size: medium-sized; CDR3: CASSFSGDTDTQYF; DNA: TGTGCCAGCAGCTTTTCAGGGGACACAGATACGCAGTATTTT
V: TRBV2; D: TRBD1; J: TRBJ2-5; size: many; CDR3: CASRTGTGGETQYF; DNA: TGTGCCAGCAGGACCGGGACAGGAGGAGAGACCCAGTACTTC
V: TRBV29-1; D: NA; J: TRBJ2-3; size: NA; CDR3: CSVDPADTQYF; DNA: TGCAGCGTTGACCCGGCCGATACGCAGTATTTT
V: TRBV19; D: NA; J: TRBJ1-2; size: NA; CDR3: CASRYRALENYGYTF; DNA: TGTGCCAGTAGATACAGGGCTTTGGAGAACTATGGCTACACCTTC
V: TRBV24-1; D: NA; J: TRBJ2-3; size: NA; CDR3: CATSDLRGTDTQYF; DNA: TGTGCCACCAGTGATTTGAGGGGGACAGATACGCAGTATTTT
V: TRBV14; D: TRBD1; J: TRBJ1-6; size: NA; CDR3: CASNSRQGGSPLHF; DNA: TGTGCCAGCAACTCTCGACAGGGAGGTTCACCCCTCCACTTT
V: TRBV4-2; D: TRBD2; J: TRBJ2-7; size: few; CDR3: CASSQGAGSSYEQYF; DNA: TGTGCCAGCAGCCAAGGAGCGGGGAGCTCCTACGAGCAGTACTTC
V: TRBV29-1; D: NA; J: TRBJ2-5; size: NA; CDR3: CSARTVLETQYF; DNA: TGCAGCGCCAGGACAGTTTTGGAGACCCAGTACTTC
V: TRBV20-1; D: NA; J: TRBJ1-1; size: few; CDR3: CSALRDSAGEAFF; DNA: TGCAGTGCTCTCCGGGACTCAGCGGGTGAAGCTTTCTTT
V: TRBV29-1; D: NA; J: TRBJ2-1; size: few; CDR3: CSALDRIYNEQFF; DNA: TGCAGCGCCCTCGACAGGATCTACAATGAGCAGTTCTTC
V: TRBV18; D: NA; J: TRBJ1-1; size: many; CDR3: CASSRPAERAFF; DNA: TGTGCCAGCTCCCGACCTGCCGAAAGGGCTTTCTTT
V: TRBV28; D: NA; J: TRBJ1-3; size: NA; CDR3: CASSSRQAAAGNTIYF; DNA: TGTGCCAGCAGTTCGAGACAGGCTGCTGCTGGAAACACCATATATTTT
V: TRBV5-1; D: TRBD2; J: TRBJ2-3; size: NA; CDR3: CASSSYSSGASTDTQYF; DNA: TGCGCCAGCAGCTCCTACTCTAGCGGGGCTAGCACAGATACGCAGTATTTT
V: TRBV2; D: NA; J: TRBJ2-1; size: NA; CDR3: CASSEERPAYNEQFF; DNA: TGTGCCAGCAGTGAAGAAAGGCCAGCGTACAATGAGCAGTTCTTC
V: TRBV5-1; D: TRBD2; J: TRBJ2-1; size: many; CDR3: CASSLTSGTVNEQFF; DNA: TGCGCCAGCAGCTTAACTAGCGGGACCGTCAATGAGCAGTTCTTC
V: TRBV6-5; D: NA; J: TRBJ1-2; size: few; CDR3: CASSYWGLGYTF; DNA: TGTGCCAGCAGTTACTGGGGGCTTGGCTACACCTTC
V: TRBV7-2; D: TRBD1; J: TRBJ2-4; size: NA; CDR3: CASSFAGQGAKNIQYF; DNA: TGTGCCAGCAGCTTTGCCGGACAGGGCGCCAAAAACATTCAGTACTTC
V: TRBV19; D: TRBD2; J: TRBJ2-3; size: NA; CDR3: CATETPDSGGATDTQYF; DNA: TGTGCCACCGAAACCCCTGACAGCGGGGGGGCCACAGATACGCAGTATTTT
V: TRBV6-1; D: TRBD1; J: TRBJ1-2; size: few; CDR3: CASRLGQARNGYTF; DNA: TGTGCCAGCAGGCTTGGACAGGCACGCAACGGCTACACCTTC
V: TRBV28; D: TRBD2; J: TRBJ2-5; size: few; CDR3: CASSAPPGLASQETQYF; DNA: TGTGCCAGCAGTGCCCCTCCGGGACTAGCGAGCCAAGAGACCCAGTACTTC
V: TRBV12-3/TRBV12-4; D: NA; J: TRBJ1-3; size: few; CDR3: CASSAVSSGNTIYF; DNA: TGTGCCAGCAGTGCGGTTAGCTCTGGAAACACCATATATTTT
V: TRBV27; D: NA; J: TRBJ1-1; size: few; CDR3: CASSLSQVLDTEAFF; DNA: TGTGCCAGCAGTTTATCTCAGGTTCTAGACACTGAAGCTTTCTTT
V: TRBV27; D: NA; J: TRBJ1-1; size: NA; CDR3: CASSLSGGTTEAFF; DNA: TGTGCCAGCAGTTTATCTGGGGGTACCACTGAAGCTTTCTTT
V: TRBV7-2; D: TRBD2; J: TRBJ2-2; size: NA; CDR3: CASRGPSGVPNTGELFF; DNA: TGTGCCAGCCGCGGGCCTAGCGGGGTACCGAACACCGGGGAGCTGTTTTTT
V: TRBV12-3/TRBV12-4; D: TRBD1; J: TRBJ2-3; size: NA; CDR3: CASSRPRQGYGGTDTQYF; DNA: TGTGCCAGCAGTCGGCCCCGACAGGGATACGGCGGCACAGATACGCAGTATTTT
V: TRBV4-2; D: NA; J: TRBJ1-1; size: few; CDR3: CASSQDRNRVNTEAFF; DNA: TGTGCCAGCAGCCAAGACCGTAACAGGGTAAACACTGAAGCTTTCTTT
V: TRBV6-2/TRBV6-3; D: NA; J: TRBJ2-3; size: NA; CDR3: CASTISLARGDTQYF; DNA: TGTGCCAGCACCATTTCACTAGCTCGCGGAGATACGCAGTATTTT